Following are 5 T cell receptor beta chains from one sample sequenced in a study of shared clonotypes between healthy human individuals. Naive CD8 populations comprised CD45RO-negative cells positively selected for CCR7, excluding terminally differentiated effector memory CD45RA+ cells. TCRdb's copy holds only in-frame clones and misses some; the assay was immunoSEQ multiplex PCR. Of approximately 2,200,000 clones in the sample, 90% to 95% were seen once. The specimen was naive CD8+ T cells from PBMCs. These receptor sequences come from a man aged 18 to 30 in good health. Some clones in this sample may be carry-over from other donors' samples.

V gene TRBV5-4 combines with J gene TRBJ2-1, with TRBD2 identical over 7 bases. Germline values: CDR1 SGHNT, CDR2 YYREEE (reference sequence). The CDR3 runs 15 residues. V was pared by 6 bases and J by 2 bases, with 8 bases of the junction left unmatched. The chain's CDR3 is CASTKKRDPYNEQFF. The CDR3 DNA reads as TGTGCCAGCACCAAAAAGCGGGATCCCTACAATGAGCAGTTCTTC.

This chain joins TRBV4-3 and TRBJ2-2; D is uncertain. This CDR3 region has 16 residues. CDR1 is LGHNA, CDR2 YSLEER, per germline. V was cut by 4 bases and J by 3 bases, with 15 bases left in between. The CDR3 protein is CASSPRPPRYTGELFF. CDR3 sequence (DNA): TGCGCCAGCAGCCCAAGACCCCCAAGGTACACCGGGGAGCTGTTTTTT.

CDR3 coding DNA: TGTGCCAGCAGTTTAGTCGGCCTAGCGGGATCCTACAATGAGCAGTTCTTC. This encodes CASSLVGLAGSYNEQFF. The rearrangement joins TRBV27 to TRBJ2-1; TRBD2 aligns across 9 bases. Trimming took 2 bases from V and 1 from J; bases not matched to a gene: 6. CDR1 and CDR2 (germline): MNHEY, SMNVEV (reference sequence). CDR3 length: 17 residues.

The chain links TRBV9 to TRBJ2-1; D is unresolved. Germline-derived CDR1 and CDR2 are SGDLS and YYNGEE. CDR3 size: 15 residues. The V end was cut by 4 bases, the J end by 2 bases, with 13 bases between. The CDR3: CASSPLGVAYNEQFF. The CDR3 DNA reads TGTGCCAGCAGCCCCCTTGGGGTTGCCTACAATGAGCAGTTCTTC.

The chain links TRBV2 to TRBJ2-7; 10 bases agree with TRBD2. Trimming at V came to 7 bases and at J to 4 bases, leaving 13 bases not matched to a gene. The CDR3 length is 16 residues. Per germline, CDR1 SNHLY and CDR2 FYNNEI. For the CDR3, the DNA is TGTGCCAGCACCGGAGAAGGGCTAGCGGGAGTATACGAGCAGTACTTC. Encoded protein: CASTGEGLAGVYEQYF.